The table lists the clone carrying this TCR beta chain with a few counts. Its antigen is unknown. This specimen belongs to a study of PD-1 blockade in classical Hodgkin lymphoma. Brentuximab vedotin exposure varied among the patients, all of whom had relapsed after autologous stem cell transplantation. Measured with immunoSEQ multiplex PCR; TCRdb has only the in-frame clones, and not every one. The sample lists some 15,000 clones, around 78% seen once, with 20% to 30% in the top ten. Study findings and constraints: The drivers behind the repertoire differences, possibly disease activity or prior therapy, remain undefined. Researchers reported that CD4+ TCR diversity, though not CD8+, rose significantly by C4D1. Whoever responded completely had baseline diversity much like that seen in newly diagnosed patients.

The CDR3 totals 14 residues. The germline V and J ends were trimmed by 2 bases and 1 base, with 6 bases remaining between them. Germline assignment: CDR1 MNHEY and CDR2 SMNVEV (reference sequence). This rearrangement joins TRBV27 to TRBJ1-5; D gene unclear. The material was peripheral blood mononuclear cells (PBMCs), obtained before the second cycle of nivolumab. The receptor was derived from a human donor with classical Hodgkin lymphoma. CDR3 bases: TGTGCCAGCAGTTTAAGGCAGAGCAATCAGCCCCAGCATTTT. This encodes CASSLRQSNQPQHF.